Below are 10 T cell receptor beta chains sequenced from a single sample in a study of cytomegalovirus exposure and HLA in healthy donors. Both 60 Vbeta primers and 13 Jbeta primers went into the PCR. Some clones are missing from TCRdb's copy, which holds only in-frame ones; the method was immunoSEQ multiplex PCR. The sample yields about 170,000 clones, under 85% seen once. Sample: PBMCs. Receptors originate from a woman aged 18 to 35 in good health and CMV-seropositive.

The V call is TRBV19, the J call TRBJ2-1, with D possibly being TRBD2 (5 bases). Per germline, CDR1 LNHDA and CDR2 SQIVND (reference sequence). Between the trimmed V and J ends, which lost 3 bases and 7 bases, there was a span of 13 bases. The CDR3 has 14 residues. Here the CDR3 reads CASSIGEGRNEQFF. The CDR3 region has the DNA TGTGCCAGTAGTATCGGAGAGGGAAGGAATGAGCAGTTCTTC.

This rearrangement joins TRBV19 to TRBJ2-3; TRBD2 agrees at 7 bases. CDR1 and CDR2 (germline): LNHDA, SQIVND (reference sequence). V lost 5 bases and J lost 6; bases outside the gene matches: 11. This CDR3 has 15 residues. The CDR3 loop reads CASSLTAGVVDTQYF. Written as DNA, the CDR3 is TGTGCCAGTAGTCTAACGGCGGGGGTCGTCGATACGCAGTATTTT.

This clone was counted only a few times. The chain carries TRBV7-9 and TRBJ1-2, with D tentatively TRBD1 (6 bases). CDR3 length: 14 residues. Germline values: CDR1 SEHNR, CDR2 FQNEAQ (reference sequence). V lost 7 bases and J lost 4, with 16 bases in between. The CDR3 DNA is TGTGCCAGCAAACCAAGCACAGGGAGCTATGGCTACACCTTC. Protein sequence: CASKPSTGSYGYTF. The entire variable domain, with the rest obtained from reference TRBV7-9 and TRBJ1-2, is as follows: DTGVSQNPRHKITKRGQNVTFRCDPISEHNRLYWYRQTLGQGPEFLTYFQNEAQLEKSRLLSDRFSAERPKGSFSTLEIQRTEQGDSAMYLCASKPSTGSYGYTFGSGTRLTVV.

This chain joins TRBV30 and TRBJ2-4; no clear D gene. CDR1 and CDR2 (germline): GTSNPN, SVGIG (reference sequence). This CDR3 is 12 amino acids long. V was trimmed by 8 bases and J by 6 bases, leaving 14 bases between them. CDR3 sequence (DNA): TGTGCCCATTTGGTACATCCAAACATTCAGTACTTC. It is translated as CAHLVHPNIQYF. The full variable domain, with the rest looked up from reference TRBV30 and TRBJ2-4, is SQTIHQWPATLVQPVGSPLSLECTVEGTSNPNLYWYRQAAGRGLQLLFYSVGIGQISSEVPQNLSASRPQDRQFILSSKKLLLSDSGFYLCAHLVHPNIQYFGAGTRLSVL.

The chain is built from TRBV6-4 and TRBJ2-3, with 11 nucleotides matching TRBD2. The V and J ends lost 0 bases and 4 bases, in that order; junction bases with no gene match: 0. The CDR3 sequence is 15 residues long. The germline gives CDR1 MRHNA, CDR2 SNTAGT. The CDR3 protein is CASSDSSGGADTQYF. The CDR3 region has the DNA TGTGCCAGCAGTGACTCTAGCGGGGGGGCAGATACGCAGTATTTT.

The chain couples TRBV2 to TRBJ2-7; 8 bases map to TRBD1. The CDR3 is made up of 16 amino acids. The V segment lost 4 bases and the J segment 2 bases; nucleotides outside the gene matches: 10. The germline V gene has CDR1 SNHLY and CDR2 FYNNEI. The CDR3 nucleotides read TGTGCCAGCAGTGTCCCCATCCAGGGGGCAGCCTACGAGCAGTACTTC. This translates into CASSVPIQGAAYEQYF. The variable domain in full, with the rest retrieved from reference TRBV2 and TRBJ2-7, is EPEVTQTPSHQVTQMGQEVILRCVPISNHLYFYWYRQILGQKVEFLVSFYNNEISEKSEIFDDQFSVERPDGSNFTLKIRSTKLEDSAMYFCASSVPIQGAAYEQYFGPGTRLTVT.

V gene TRBV15 combines with J gene TRBJ2-1; TRBD1 aligns across 11 bases. With 3 bases clipped from V and 10 bases from J, the junction kept 2 bases outside the gene matches. The CDR3 loop spans 13 amino acids. The germline V gene encodes CDR1 LNHNV and CDR2 YYDKDF (reference sequence). The CDR3 here is CATSRDRGREQFF. The CDR3 DNA is TGTGCCACCAGCAGGGACAGGGGGCGCGAGCAGTTCTTC.

The chain couples TRBV4-2 to TRBJ1-1, with D hard to call. Trimming pared 0 bases from V and 2 bases from J, leaving 13 bases between. In germline, CDR1 is LGHNA, CDR2 YNFKEQ. This CDR3 region has 16 residues. DNA for the CDR3: TGTGCCAGCAGCCAAGATCTTCTCCTCTTCAACACTGAAGCTTTCTTT. It specifies CASSQDLLLFNTEAFF.

This chain links TRBV7-9 with TRBJ1-4; D might be TRBD1 (5 bases). The CDR3 has 15 residues. V shed 1 base and J shed 0 bases, with 6 bases lying between them. The V gene's germline CDR1 is SEHNR and CDR2 FQNEAQ (reference sequence). The CDR3: CASSLGTTTNEKLFF. CDR3 in DNA: TGTGCCAGCAGCTTAGGGACAACAACTAATGAAAAACTGTTTTTT.

This sequence joins TRBV7-9 and TRBJ2-5; D perhaps matches TRBD2 (5 bases). The ends were cut back, 3 bases at V and 2 bases at J, with 10 bases in the middle. Germline loops: CDR1 SEHNR, CDR2 FQNEAQ (reference sequence). The CDR3 length is 14 residues. CDR3 nucleotide sequence: TGTGCCAGCAGCTTCACGACGGGGCAAGAGACCCAGTACTTC. This encodes CASSFTTGQETQYF. The entire variable domain, with the rest obtained from reference TRBV7-9 and TRBJ2-5, is as follows: DTGVSQNPRHKITKRGQNVTFRCDPISEHNRLYWYRQTLGQGPEFLTYFQNEAQLEKSRLLSDRFSAERPKGSFSTLEIQRTEQGDSAMYLCASSFTTGQETQYFGPGTRLLVL.